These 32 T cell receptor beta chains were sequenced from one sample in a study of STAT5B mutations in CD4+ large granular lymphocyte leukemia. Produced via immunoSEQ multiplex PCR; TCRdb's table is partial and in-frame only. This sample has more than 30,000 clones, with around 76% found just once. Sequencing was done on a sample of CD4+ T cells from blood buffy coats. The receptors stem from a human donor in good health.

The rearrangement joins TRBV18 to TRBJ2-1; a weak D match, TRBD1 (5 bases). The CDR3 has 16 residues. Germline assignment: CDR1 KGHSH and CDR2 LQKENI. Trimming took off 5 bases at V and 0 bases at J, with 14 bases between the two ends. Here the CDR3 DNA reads TGTGCCAGCTCATTCGACAGACCGAGCTCCTACAATGAGCAGTTCTTC. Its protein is CASSFDRPSSYNEQFF.

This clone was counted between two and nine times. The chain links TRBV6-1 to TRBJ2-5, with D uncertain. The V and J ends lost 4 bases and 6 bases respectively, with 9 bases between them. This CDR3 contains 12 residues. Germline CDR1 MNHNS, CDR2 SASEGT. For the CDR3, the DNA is TGTGCCAGCAGTGCGAGGCCTCAGACCCAGTACTTC. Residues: CASSARPQTQYF.

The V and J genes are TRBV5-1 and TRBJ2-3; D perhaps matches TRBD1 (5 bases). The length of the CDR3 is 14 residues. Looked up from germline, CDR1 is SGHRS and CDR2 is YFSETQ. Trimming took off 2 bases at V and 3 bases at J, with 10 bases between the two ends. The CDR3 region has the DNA TGCGCCAGCAGCTTAGACCAGGGAACAGATACGCAGTATTTT. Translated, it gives CASSLDQGTDTQYF.

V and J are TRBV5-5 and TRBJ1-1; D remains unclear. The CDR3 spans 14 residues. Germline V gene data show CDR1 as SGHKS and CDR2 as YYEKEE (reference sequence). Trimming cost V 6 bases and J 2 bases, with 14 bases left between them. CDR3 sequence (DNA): TGTGCCAGCATCAGACACCTACCTAACACTGAAGCTTTCTTT. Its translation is CASIRHLPNTEAFF.

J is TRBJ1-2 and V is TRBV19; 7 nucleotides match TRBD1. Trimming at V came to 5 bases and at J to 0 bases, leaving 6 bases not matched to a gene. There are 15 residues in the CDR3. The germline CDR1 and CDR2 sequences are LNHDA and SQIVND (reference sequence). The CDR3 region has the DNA TGTGCCAGTAGTGTTTTGACAGGGACTAACTATGGCTACACCTTC. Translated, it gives CASSVLTGTNYGYTF. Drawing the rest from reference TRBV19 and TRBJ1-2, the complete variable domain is DGGITQSPKYLFRKEGQNVTLSCEQNLNHDAMYWYRQDPGQGLRLIYYSQIVNDFQKGDIAEGYSVSREKKESFPLTVTSAQKNPTAFYLCASSVLTGTNYGYTFGSGTRLTVV.

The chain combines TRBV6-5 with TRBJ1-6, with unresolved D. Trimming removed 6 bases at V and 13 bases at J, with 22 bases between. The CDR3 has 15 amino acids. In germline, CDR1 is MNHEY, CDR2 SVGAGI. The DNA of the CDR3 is TGTGCCAGCAGGCCTCGGGCAGGCCCCGGGAAGCCCCTCCACTTT. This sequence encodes CASRPRAGPGKPLHF.

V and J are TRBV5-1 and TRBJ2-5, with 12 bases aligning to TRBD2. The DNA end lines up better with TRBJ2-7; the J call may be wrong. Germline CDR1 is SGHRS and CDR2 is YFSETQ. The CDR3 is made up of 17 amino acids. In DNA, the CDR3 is TGCGCCAGCAGCTCAGGACTAGCGGGGACTCGCTCCTACGAGCAGTACTTC. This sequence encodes CASSSGLAGTRSYEQYF.

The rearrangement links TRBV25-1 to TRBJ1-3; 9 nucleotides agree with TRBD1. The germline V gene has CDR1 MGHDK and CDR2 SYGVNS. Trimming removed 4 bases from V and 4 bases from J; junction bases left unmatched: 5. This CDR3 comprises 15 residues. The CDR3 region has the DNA TGTGCCAGCAGTGGATCCGGGACAGGGGGAAACACCATATATTTT. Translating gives CASSGSGTGGNTIYF.

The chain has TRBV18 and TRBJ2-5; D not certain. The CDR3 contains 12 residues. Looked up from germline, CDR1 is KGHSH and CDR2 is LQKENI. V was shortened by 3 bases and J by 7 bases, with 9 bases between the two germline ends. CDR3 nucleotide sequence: TGTGCCAGCTCACCGGATACGGGGACCCAGTACTTC. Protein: CASSPDTGTQYF.

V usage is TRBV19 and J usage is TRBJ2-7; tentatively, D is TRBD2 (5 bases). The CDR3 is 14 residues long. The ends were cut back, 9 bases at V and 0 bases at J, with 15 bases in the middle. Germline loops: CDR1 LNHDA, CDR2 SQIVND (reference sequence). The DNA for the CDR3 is TGTGCCAGCAGTGGAGCTAGCACCTCCTACGAGCAGTACTTC. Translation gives CASSGASTSYEQYF.

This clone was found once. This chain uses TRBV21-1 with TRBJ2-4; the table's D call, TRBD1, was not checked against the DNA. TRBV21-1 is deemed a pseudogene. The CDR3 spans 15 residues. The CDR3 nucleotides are TGTGCCAGCAGCAAAAATGGACAGGCCGAAAACATTCAGTACTTC. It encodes CASSKNGQAENIQYF.

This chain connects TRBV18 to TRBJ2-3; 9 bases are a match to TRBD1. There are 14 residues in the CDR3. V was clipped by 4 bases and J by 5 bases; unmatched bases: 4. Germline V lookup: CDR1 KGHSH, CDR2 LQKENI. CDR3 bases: TGTGCCAGCTCACAGAACAGGGGGCTAGATACGCAGTATTTT. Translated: CASSQNRGLDTQYF.

In DNA, the CDR3 is TGTGCCTGGAGAGGGGAAGAGACCCAGTACTTC. It encodes CAWRGEETQYF. The chain has TRBV30 and TRBJ2-5; TRBD1 might be the D (5 bases). V was trimmed by 3 bases and J by 3 bases, leaving 5 bases between them. The CDR3 covers 11 residues. From germline, CDR1 is GTSNPN and CDR2 SVGIG (reference sequence).

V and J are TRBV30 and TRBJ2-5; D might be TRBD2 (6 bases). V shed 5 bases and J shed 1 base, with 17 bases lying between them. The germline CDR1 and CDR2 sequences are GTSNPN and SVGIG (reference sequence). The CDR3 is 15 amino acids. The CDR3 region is CAWSGGWSLQETQYF. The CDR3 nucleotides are TGTGCCTGGTCCGGAGGGTGGAGCCTCCAAGAGACCCAGTACTTC.

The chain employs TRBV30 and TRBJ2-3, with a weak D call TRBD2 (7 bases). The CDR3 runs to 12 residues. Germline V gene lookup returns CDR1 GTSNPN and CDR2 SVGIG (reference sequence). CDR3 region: CGGGHRTDTQYF. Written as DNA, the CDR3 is TGTGGGGGGGGGCATCGCACAGATACGCAGTATTTT. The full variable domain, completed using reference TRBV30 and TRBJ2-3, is SQTIHQWPATLVQPVGSPLSLECTVEGTSNPNLYWYRQAAGRGLQLLFYSVGIGQISSEVPQNLSASRPQDRQFILSSKKLLLSDSGFYLCGGGHRTDTQYFGPGTRLTVL.

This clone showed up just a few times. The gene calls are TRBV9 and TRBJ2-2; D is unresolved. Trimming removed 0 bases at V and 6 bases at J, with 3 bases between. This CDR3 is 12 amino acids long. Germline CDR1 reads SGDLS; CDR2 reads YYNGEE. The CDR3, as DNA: TGTGCCAGCAGCGTAGTGGCCGGGGAGCTGTTTTTT. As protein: CASSVVAGELFF.

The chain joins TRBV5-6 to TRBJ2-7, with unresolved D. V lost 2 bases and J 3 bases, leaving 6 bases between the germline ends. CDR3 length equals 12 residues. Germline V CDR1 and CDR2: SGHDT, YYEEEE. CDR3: CASSFGLYEQYF. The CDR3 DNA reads TGTGCCAGCAGCTTCGGCCTCTACGAGCAGTACTTC.

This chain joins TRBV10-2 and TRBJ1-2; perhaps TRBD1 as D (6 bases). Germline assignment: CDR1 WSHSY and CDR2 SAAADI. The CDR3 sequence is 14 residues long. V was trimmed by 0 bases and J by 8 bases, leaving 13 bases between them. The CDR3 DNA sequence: TGCGCCAGCAGTGAGTCGGGGGCGGTCCGCGGCTACACCTTC. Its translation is CASSESGAVRGYTF.

The CDR3 reads CASSEPHSTGWYEKLFF. The CDR3 region has the DNA TGTGCCAGCAGTGAACCCCACTCGACAGGGTGGTATGAAAAACTGTTTTTT. This sequence joins TRBV25-1 and TRBJ1-4, with 7 bases that match TRBD1. Unmatched junction bases numbered 12, after V lost 2 bases and J lost 6 bases. Germline CDR1 is MGHDK and CDR2 is SYGVNS. This CDR3 has 17 amino acids.

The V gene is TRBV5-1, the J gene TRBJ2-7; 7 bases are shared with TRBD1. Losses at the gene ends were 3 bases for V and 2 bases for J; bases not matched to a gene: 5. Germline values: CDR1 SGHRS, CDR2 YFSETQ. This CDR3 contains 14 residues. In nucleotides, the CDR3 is TGCGCCAGCAGCTATACAGGGGTCGCCTACGAGCAGTACTTC. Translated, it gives CASSYTGVAYEQYF. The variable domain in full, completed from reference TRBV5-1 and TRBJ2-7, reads KAGVTQTPRYLIKTRGQQVTLSCSPISGHRSVSWYQQTPGQGLQFLFEYFSETQRNKGNFPGRFSGRQFSNSRSEMNVSTLELGDSALYLCASSYTGVAYEQYFGPGTRLTVT.

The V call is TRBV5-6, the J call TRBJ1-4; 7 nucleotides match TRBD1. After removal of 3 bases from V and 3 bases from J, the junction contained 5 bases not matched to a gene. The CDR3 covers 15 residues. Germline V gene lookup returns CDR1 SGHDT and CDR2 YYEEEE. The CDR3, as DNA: TGTGCCAGCAGCTACGAACAGGGGTCTAATGAAAAACTGTTTTTT. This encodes CASSYEQGSNEKLFF.

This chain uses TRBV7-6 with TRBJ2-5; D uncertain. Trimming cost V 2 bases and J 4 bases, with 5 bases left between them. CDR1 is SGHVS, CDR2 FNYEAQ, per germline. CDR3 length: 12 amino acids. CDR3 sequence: CASSLSGETQYF. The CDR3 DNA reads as TGTGCCAGCAGCTTAAGTGGAGAGACCCAGTACTTC.

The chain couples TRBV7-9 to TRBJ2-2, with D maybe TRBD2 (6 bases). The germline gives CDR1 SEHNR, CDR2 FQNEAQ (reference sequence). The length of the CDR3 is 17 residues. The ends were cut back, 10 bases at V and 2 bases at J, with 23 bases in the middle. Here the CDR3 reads CATSLIADYTNTGELFF. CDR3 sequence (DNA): TGTGCCACCTCCTTAATAGCGGATTATACTAACACCGGGGAGCTGTTTTTT.

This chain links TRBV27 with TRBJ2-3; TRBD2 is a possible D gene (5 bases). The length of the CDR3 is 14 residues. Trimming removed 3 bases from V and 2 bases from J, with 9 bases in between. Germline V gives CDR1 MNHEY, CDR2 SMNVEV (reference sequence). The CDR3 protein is CASSLSGNTDTQYF. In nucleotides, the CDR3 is TGTGCCAGCAGTTTGTCGGGAAACACAGATACGCAGTATTTT.

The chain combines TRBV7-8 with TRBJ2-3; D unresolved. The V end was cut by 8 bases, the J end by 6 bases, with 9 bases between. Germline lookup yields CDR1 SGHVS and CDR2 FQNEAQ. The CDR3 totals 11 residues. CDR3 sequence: CASLKVDTQYF. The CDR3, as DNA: TGTGCCAGCCTTAAGGTCGATACGCAGTATTTT.

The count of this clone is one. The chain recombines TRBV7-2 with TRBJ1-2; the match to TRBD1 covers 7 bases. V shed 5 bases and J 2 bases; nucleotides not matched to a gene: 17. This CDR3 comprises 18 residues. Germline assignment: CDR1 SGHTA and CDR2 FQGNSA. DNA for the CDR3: TGTGCCAGCAGCCAGACAGGGCAGGGGAGGTCTGTAAACTATGGCTACACCTTC. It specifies CASSQTGQGRSVNYGYTF.

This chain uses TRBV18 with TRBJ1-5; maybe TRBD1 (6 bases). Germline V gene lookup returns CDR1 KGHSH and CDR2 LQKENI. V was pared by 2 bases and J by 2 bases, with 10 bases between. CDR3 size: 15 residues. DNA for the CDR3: TGTGCCAGCTCACCAGCGGGGGCTGGCAATCAGCCCCAGCATTTT. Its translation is CASSPAGAGNQPQHF.

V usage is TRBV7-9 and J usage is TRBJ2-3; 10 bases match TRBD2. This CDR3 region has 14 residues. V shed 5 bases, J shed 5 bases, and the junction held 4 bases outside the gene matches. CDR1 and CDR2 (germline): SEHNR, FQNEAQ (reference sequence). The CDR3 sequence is CASSPRLAGDTQYF. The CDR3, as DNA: TGTGCCAGCAGCCCTCGACTAGCGGGAGATACGCAGTATTTT. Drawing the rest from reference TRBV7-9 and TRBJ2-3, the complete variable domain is DTGVSQNPRHKITKRGQNVTFRCDPISEHNRLYWYRQTLGQGPEFLTYFQNEAQLEKSRLLSDRFSAERPKGSFSTLEIQRTEQGDSAMYLCASSPRLAGDTQYFGPGTRLTVL.

CDR3 in amino acids: CASRRSDRGFNQPQHF. DNA of the CDR3: TGTGCCAGCAGACGGTCGGACAGAGGGTTCAATCAGCCCCAGCATTTT. The V call is TRBV27, the J call TRBJ1-5, with a tentative D call TRBD1 (6 bases). This CDR3 has 16 amino acids. V was clipped by 6 bases and J by 3 bases, with 18 bases between them. Germline V gene lookup returns CDR1 MNHEY and CDR2 SMNVEV (reference sequence).

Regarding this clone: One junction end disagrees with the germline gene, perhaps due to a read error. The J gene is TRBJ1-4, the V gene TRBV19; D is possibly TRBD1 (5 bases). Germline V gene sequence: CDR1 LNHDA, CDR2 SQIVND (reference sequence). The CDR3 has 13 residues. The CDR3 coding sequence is TGTGCCAGTAGCTTACCTTTGACGGGGCGGAAGGTTTTT. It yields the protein CASSLPLTGRKVF.

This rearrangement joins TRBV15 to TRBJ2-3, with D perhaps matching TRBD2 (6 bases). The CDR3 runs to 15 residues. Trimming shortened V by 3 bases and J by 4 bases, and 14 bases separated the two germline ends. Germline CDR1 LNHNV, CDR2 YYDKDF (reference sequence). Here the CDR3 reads CATSSAREGADTQYF. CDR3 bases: TGTGCCACCAGCAGTGCGCGGGAAGGGGCAGATACGCAGTATTTT.

In nucleotides, the CDR3 is TGCGCCAGCAGCCCAGGACAGGGCCTTGACGAGCAGTACTTC. Translated, it gives CASSPGQGLDEQYF. J is TRBJ2-7 and V is TRBV5-1, with 8 bases matching TRBD1. This CDR3 is built from 14 residues. CDR1 and CDR2 (germline): SGHRS, YFSETQ. Germline trimming cut 4 bases from V and 5 bases from J; bases unmatched to any gene: 8.